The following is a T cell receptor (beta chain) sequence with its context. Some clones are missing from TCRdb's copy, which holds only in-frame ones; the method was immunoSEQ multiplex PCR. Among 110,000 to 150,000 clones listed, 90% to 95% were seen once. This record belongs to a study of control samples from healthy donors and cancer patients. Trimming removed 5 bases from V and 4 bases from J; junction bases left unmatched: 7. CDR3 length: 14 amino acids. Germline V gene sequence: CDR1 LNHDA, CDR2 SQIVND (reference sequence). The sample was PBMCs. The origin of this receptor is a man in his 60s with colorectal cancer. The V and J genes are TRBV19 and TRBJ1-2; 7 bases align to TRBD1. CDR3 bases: TGTGCCAGTAGTCCCGGGACAGTCTCCTATGGCTACACCTTC. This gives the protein CASSPGTVSYGYTF.